The 26 T cell receptor beta chains in this list originate from one sample, sequenced in a study of human thymus T cells. Libraries were prepared by immunoSEQ multiplex PCR; TCRdb keeps only in-frame clonotypes and omits some of them. The profile shows some 80,000 clones, 90% to 97% of them singletons. Resections that were taken during corrective heart surgery supplied the thymus tissue. What was sequenced was thymus tissue. All receptors derive from a boy under two years old with a congenital heart defect but otherwise immunologically healthy.

The DNA of the CDR3 is TGTGCCAGTCAAGGAGGGTACCCCTTGAACATTCAGTACTTC. The encoded protein is CASQGGYPLNIQYF. The chain carries TRBV19 and TRBJ2-4; maybe TRBD2 (6 bases). The CDR3 runs to 14 residues. V lost 8 bases to trimming and J lost 7 bases, with 18 bases between them. The germline gives CDR1 LNHDA, CDR2 SQIVND (reference sequence). The full variable domain, rest sourced from reference TRBV19 and TRBJ2-4, is DGGITQSPKYLFRKEGQNVTLSCEQNLNHDAMYWYRQDPGQGLRLIYYSQIVNDFQKGDIAEGYSVSREKKESFPLTVTSAQKNPTAFYLCASQGGYPLNIQYFGAGTRLSVL.

The chain uses TRBV19 and TRBJ1-5, with 8 positions matching TRBD1. The germline CDR1 and CDR2 sequences are LNHDA and SQIVND (reference sequence). V dropped 7 bases and J dropped 2; count of bases not matched to a gene: 16. This CDR3 region has 18 residues. The CDR3 protein is CASTPIQGGDGGNQPQHF. CDR3 nucleotide sequence: TGTGCCAGTACCCCCATACAGGGGGGGGATGGAGGCAATCAGCCCCAGCATTTT.

This sequence joins TRBV9 and TRBJ1-2; 7 nucleotides line up with TRBD1. This CDR3 spans 15 amino acids. V was clipped by 1 base and J by 6 bases; unmatched bases: 9. Germline loops: CDR1 SGDLS, CDR2 YYNGEE. The CDR3 here is CASSVKGAYVDGYTF. The DNA of the CDR3 is TGTGCCAGCAGCGTAAAGGGGGCGTATGTAGATGGCTACACCTTC.

The chain combines TRBV7-3 with TRBJ2-5, with 9 nucleotides matching TRBD1. J gave up 3 bases and V 3 bases, and 8 bases lay outside the gene matches. This CDR3 has 16 residues. Germline lookup yields CDR1 SGHTA and CDR2 FQGTGA. The CDR3 DNA sequence: TGTGCCAGCAGCTTGGGGGGACAGGGAGGGAAAGAGACCCAGTACTTC. Protein product: CASSLGGQGGKETQYF.

The chain recombines TRBV14 with TRBJ2-6, with a tentative D call TRBD2 (5 bases). The CDR3 runs to 16 residues. Germline V gene data show CDR1 as SGHDN and CDR2 as FVKESK. V lost 1 base and J lost 0, with 7 bases in between. CDR3 nucleotides: TGTGCCAGCAGCCAAGTAGCGAACTCTGGGGCCAACGTCCTGACTTTC. Its translation is CASSQVANSGANVLTF.

The CDR3 nucleotides are TGTGCCTGGAGGCACAGCAACTGTAGAGGAAACACCATATATTTT. This translates into CAWRHSNCRGNTIYF. This chain links TRBV30 with TRBJ1-3, with no clear D. V gave up 3 bases and J gave up 4 bases, with 16 bases separating them. Germline V gene sequence: CDR1 GTSNPN, CDR2 SVGIG (reference sequence). The CDR3 totals 15 residues.

This chain joins TRBV7-2 and TRBJ2-3; 14 nucleotides line up with TRBD2. This CDR3 has 17 amino acids. The germline V gene has CDR1 SGHTA and CDR2 FQGNSA. Trimming took 5 bases from V and 1 from J; bases not matched to a gene: 5. CDR3 nucleotides: TGTGCCAGCAGCACAGGGACTAGCGGGAGTGGCACAGATACGCAGTATTTT. Its translation: CASSTGTSGSGTDTQYF.

The chain combines TRBV10-3 with TRBJ1-2, with a weak D call TRBD1 (5 bases). Between the trimmed V and J ends, which lost 6 bases and 3 bases, there was a span of 8 bases. The CDR3 covers 12 residues. Germline CDR1 is ENHRY and CDR2 is SYGVKD. This chain's CDR3 is CAIRGQDYGYTF. As DNA, the CDR3 is TGTGCCATCAGGGGGCAGGACTATGGCTACACCTTC.

This chain connects TRBV5-6 to TRBJ1-3; 9 nucleotides match TRBD1. In germline, CDR1 is SGHDT, CDR2 YYEEEE. The CDR3 loop spans 18 amino acids. V lost 3 bases, J lost 3 bases, and 13 bases stayed unmatched. The CDR3 DNA reads as TGTGCCAGCAGCTCGGAAGCGGGACAGGGATATGGTGGAAACACCATATATTTT. Amino acids: CASSSEAGQGYGGNTIYF. Full variable domain (outside the CDR3, taken from reference TRBV5-6 and TRBJ1-3): DAGVTQSPTHLIKTRGQQVTLRCSPKSGHDTVSWYQQALGQGPQFIFQYYEEEERQRGNFPDRFSGHQFPNYSSELNVNALLLGDSALYLCASSSEAGQGYGGNTIYFGEGSWLTVV.

This chain connects TRBV21-1 to TRBJ2-3; the DNA was not compared with TRBD2, the D call given in the table. TRBV21-1 is classified as a pseudogene. The CDR3 is 14 residues long. As DNA, the CDR3 is TGTGCCAGCACCCCCGGGACTAGTGCAGATACGCAGTATTTT. This encodes CASTPGTSADTQYF.

The chain links TRBV10-3 to TRBJ2-7; 7 positions agree with TRBD2. The ends lost 1 base at V and 0 bases at J; junction bases unmatched: 6. The CDR3 has 16 residues. The germline V gene has CDR1 ENHRY and CDR2 SYGVKD. The CDR3, as DNA: TGTGCCATCAGTGAGTTGGGAGGGGCCTTCTCCTACGAGCAGTACTTC. It codes for CAISELGGAFSYEQYF.

This clone was recorded once. The V gene is TRBV4-1, the J gene TRBJ1-2, with TRBD1 identical over 7 bases. CDR3 size: 18 residues. V lost 0 bases and J lost 2; bases outside the gene matches: 12. Looked up from germline, CDR1 is MGHRA and CDR2 is YSYEKL. The DNA for the CDR3 is TGCGCCAGCAGCCAAGATACTCCCAGAGGGGGCCGGAACTATGGCTACACCTTC. Encoded protein: CASSQDTPRGGRNYGYTF.

The gene calls are TRBV5-4 and TRBJ2-5; 8 bases are a match to TRBD1. Trimming at V came to 4 bases and at J to 3 bases, leaving 5 bases not matched to a gene. CDR1 is SGHNT and CDR2 is YYREEE in the germline V gene (reference sequence). The CDR3 extends over 14 amino acids. The chain's CDR3 is CASSLTGAEETQYF. The CDR3, as DNA: TGTGCCAGCAGCCTGACAGGGGCCGAAGAGACCCAGTACTTC.

V and J are TRBV4-3 and TRBJ2-1, with a weak D call TRBD1 (6 bases). Trimming cost V 0 bases and J 12 bases, with 15 bases left between them. The CDR3 is 14 amino acids. Germline values: CDR1 LGHNA, CDR2 YSLEER. The CDR3 region is CASSQDQTGHGQFF. CDR3 DNA: TGCGCCAGCAGCCAAGATCAAACAGGGCACGGGCAGTTCTTC.

This clone was observed a single time. This chain links TRBV19 with TRBJ2-3; a possible D gene is TRBD1 (5 bases). The germline V gene has CDR1 LNHDA and CDR2 SQIVND (reference sequence). Trimming removed 6 bases at V and 2 bases at J, with 18 bases between. This CDR3 spans 16 amino acids. The DNA for the CDR3 is TGTGCCAGTAGCGTAGGGCAGGGCCTACCCACAGATACGCAGTATTTT. Translating it yields CASSVGQGLPTDTQYF.

The chain's CDR3 is CASSARGSGTEAFF. DNA of the CDR3: TGTGCCAGCAGCGCCAGGGGAAGTGGGACTGAAGCTTTCTTT. This rearrangement joins TRBV9 to TRBJ1-1; maybe TRBD1 (6 bases). CDR3 length: 14 amino acids. Germline CDR1 SGDLS, CDR2 YYNGEE. Trimming stripped 3 bases from V and 5 bases from J, with 14 bases between.

On this clone itself: Germline is not matched at one junction end, which may reflect a read error. The J gene is TRBJ2-7, the V gene TRBV14, with D maybe TRBD1 (6 bases). CDR3 length: 14 amino acids. Germline values: CDR1 SGHDN, CDR2 FVKESK. The CDR3 nucleotides are TGTGCCAGCAGCCAAGAAGGGAACTACAGGGAAAGAAACTTC. Protein product: CASSQEGNYRERNF.

This clone was detected only once. The V gene is TRBV6-1, the J gene TRBJ1-3; D gene uncertain. V lost 11 bases and J lost 0, with 14 bases in between. This CDR3 is 14 amino acids long. Germline-derived CDR1 and CDR2 are MNHNS and SASEGT. CDR3 region: CAVSRVSSGNTIYF. The CDR3 DNA sequence: TGTGCCGTGAGTCGTGTCTCCTCTGGAAACACCATATATTTT.

V and J are TRBV6-6 and TRBJ1-1; the D gene is possibly TRBD1 (6 bases). The CDR3 covers 16 residues. V was pared by 5 bases and J by 1 base, with 17 bases between. Germline-derived CDR1 and CDR2 are MNHNY and SVGAGI (reference sequence). CDR3 nucleotide sequence: TGTGCCAGCAGTCTACCAGGGGTCCTAGGGAACACTGAAGCTTTCTTT. Translating it yields CASSLPGVLGNTEAFF.

This clone showed up just once. The chain employs TRBV7-8 and TRBJ2-2; no clear D gene. The germline V gene has CDR1 SGHVS and CDR2 FQNEAQ. This CDR3 is 14 amino acids long. Trimming took off 5 bases at V and 7 bases at J, with 14 bases between the two ends. The CDR3 reads CASSATRSVGELFF. The CDR3 bases are TGTGCCAGCAGCGCGACGAGAAGTGTCGGGGAGCTGTTTTTT.

This chain connects TRBV6-5 to TRBJ1-6; 9 positions agree with TRBD1. The V gene end was trimmed by 6 bases and the J gene end by 11 bases; junction bases not matched to a gene: 11. CDR1 is MNHEY and CDR2 is SVGAGI in the germline V gene. CDR3 length equals 15 residues. DNA of the CDR3: TGTGCCAGCAGACCTACAGGGGGCAAGGGAACACCCCTCCACTTT. As protein: CASRPTGGKGTPLHF.

This clone was observed once. The rearrangement joins TRBV30 to TRBJ2-2; tentative D call: TRBD1 (5 bases). Germline V gene lookup returns CDR1 GTSNPN and CDR2 SVGIG (reference sequence). The CDR3 has 17 amino acids. V was cut by 0 bases and J by 5 bases, with 19 bases left in between. The CDR3 nucleotides read TGTGCCTGGAGTGTAGCCCCCGAGGACACCTTAACCGGGGAGCTGTTTTTT. The encoded protein is CAWSVAPEDTLTGELFF.

This clone occurred a few times. The gene calls are TRBV27 and TRBJ2-2; D possibly corresponds to TRBD1 (6 bases). The CDR3 spans 15 residues. CDR1 MNHEY and CDR2 SMNVEV come from the germline V gene (reference sequence). Deletions cut 8 bases from V and 1 base from J, with 14 bases between. The CDR3 nucleotides read TGTGCCAGCGGGAAGGAAGGGGGGAACACCGGGGAGCTGTTTTTT. This translates into CASGKEGGNTGELFF.

This clone was observed a few times. This sequence joins TRBV5-6 and TRBJ1-1; a possible D gene is TRBD1 (5 bases). Trimming removed 7 bases at V and 0 bases at J, with 7 bases between. CDR1 SGHDT and CDR2 YYEEEE come from the germline V gene. CDR3 length: 12 amino acids. The chain's CDR3 is CASGALNTEAFF. The CDR3 DNA is TGTGCCAGCGGGGCACTGAACACTGAAGCTTTCTTT.

The genes are TRBV19 and TRBJ2-7, with unresolved D. The CDR3 has 13 residues. V was shortened by 5 bases and J by 0 bases, with 8 bases between the two germline ends. Germline-derived CDR1 and CDR2 are LNHDA and SQIVND (reference sequence). CDR3 DNA: TGTGCCAGTAGTCCCTTCCCCTCCTACGAGCAGTACTTC. This sequence encodes CASSPFPSYEQYF.

The chain is built from TRBV29-1 and TRBJ1-2; TRBD1 might be the D (5 bases). The CDR3 contains 11 residues. CDR1 is SQVTM and CDR2 is ANQGSEA in the germline V gene. V was shortened by 6 bases and J by 6 bases, with 11 bases between the two germline ends. In DNA form, the CDR3 reads TGCAGCGTGGGGGGAGAAGATGGCTACACCTTC. The encoded protein is CSVGGEDGYTF.